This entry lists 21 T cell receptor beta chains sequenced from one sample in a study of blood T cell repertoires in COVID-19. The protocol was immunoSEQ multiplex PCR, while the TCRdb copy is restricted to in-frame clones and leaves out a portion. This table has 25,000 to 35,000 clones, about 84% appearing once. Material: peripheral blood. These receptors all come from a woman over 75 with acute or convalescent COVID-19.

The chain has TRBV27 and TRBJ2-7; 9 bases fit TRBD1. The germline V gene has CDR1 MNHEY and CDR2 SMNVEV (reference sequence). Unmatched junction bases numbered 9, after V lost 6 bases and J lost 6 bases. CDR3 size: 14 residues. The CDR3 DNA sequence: TGTGCCAGCAGCCCCGTCCCGGGACAGGGCGAGCAGTACTTC. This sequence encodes CASSPVPGQGEQYF.

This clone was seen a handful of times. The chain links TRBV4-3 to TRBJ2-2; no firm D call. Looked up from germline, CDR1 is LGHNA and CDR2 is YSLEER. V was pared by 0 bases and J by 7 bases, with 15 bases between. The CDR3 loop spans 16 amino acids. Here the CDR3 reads CASSQDPASSGGELFF. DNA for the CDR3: TGCGCCAGCAGCCAAGATCCAGCCTCTTCGGGCGGGGAGCTGTTTTTT.

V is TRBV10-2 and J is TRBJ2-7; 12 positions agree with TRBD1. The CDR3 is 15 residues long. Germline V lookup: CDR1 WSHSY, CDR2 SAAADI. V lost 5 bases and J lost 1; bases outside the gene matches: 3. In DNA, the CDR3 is TGCGCCAGCAGTCCGGGACAGGGGGCATCCTACGAGCAGTACTTC. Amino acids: CASSPGQGASYEQYF.

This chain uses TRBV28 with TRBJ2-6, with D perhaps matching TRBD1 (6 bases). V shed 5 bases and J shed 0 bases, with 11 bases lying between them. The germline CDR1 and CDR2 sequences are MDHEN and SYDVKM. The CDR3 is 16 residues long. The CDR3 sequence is CASSPTGFSGANVLTF. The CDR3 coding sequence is TGTGCCAGCAGTCCAACAGGGTTCTCTGGGGCCAACGTCCTGACTTTC.

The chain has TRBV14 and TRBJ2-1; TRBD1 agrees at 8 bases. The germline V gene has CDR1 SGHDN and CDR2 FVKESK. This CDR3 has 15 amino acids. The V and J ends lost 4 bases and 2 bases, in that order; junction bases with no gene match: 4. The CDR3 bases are TGTGCCAGCAGCCGCTCGGGACAGGCCTACAATGAGCAGTTCTTC. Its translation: CASSRSGQAYNEQFF.

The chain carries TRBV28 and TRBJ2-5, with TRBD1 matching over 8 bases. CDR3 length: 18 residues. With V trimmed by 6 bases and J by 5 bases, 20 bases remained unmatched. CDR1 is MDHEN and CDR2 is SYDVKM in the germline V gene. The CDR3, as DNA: TGTGCCAGCAGGGACAACCGACAGGGGAGGCCCCTAGTGGAGACCCAGTACTTC. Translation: CASRDNRQGRPLVETQYF. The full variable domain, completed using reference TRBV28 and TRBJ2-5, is DVKVTQSSRYLVKRTGEKVFLECVQDMDHENMFWYRQDPGLGLRLIYFSYDVKMKEKGDIPEGYSVSREKKERFSLILESASTNQTSMYLCASRDNRQGRPLVETQYFGPGTRLLVL.

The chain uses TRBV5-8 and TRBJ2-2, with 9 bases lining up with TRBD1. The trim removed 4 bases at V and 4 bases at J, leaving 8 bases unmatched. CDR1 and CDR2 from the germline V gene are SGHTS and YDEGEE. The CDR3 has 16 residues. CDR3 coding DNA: TGTGCCAGCAGCAGAGAACAGGGGGCGACCACCGGGGAGCTGTTTTTT. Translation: CASSREQGATTGELFF. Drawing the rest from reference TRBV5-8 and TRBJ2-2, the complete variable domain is EAGVTQSPTHLIKTRGQQATLRCSPISGHTSVYWYQQALGLGLQFLLWYDEGEERNRGNFPPRFSGRQFPNYSSELNVNALELEDSALYLCASSREQGATTGELFFGEGSRLTVL.

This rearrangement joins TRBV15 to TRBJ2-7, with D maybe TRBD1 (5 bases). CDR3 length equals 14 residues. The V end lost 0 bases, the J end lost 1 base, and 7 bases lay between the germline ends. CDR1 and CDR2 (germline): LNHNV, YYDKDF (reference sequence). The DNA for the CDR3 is TGTGCCACCAGCAGAGATTCAGGGTCCTACGAGCAGTACTTC. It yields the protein CATSRDSGSYEQYF.

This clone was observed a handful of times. CDR3 sequence reads: CASSPRRSGVDTEAFF. The CDR3 DNA follows: TGTGCCAGCTCACCACGGCGGTCCGGGGTGGACACTGAAGCTTTCTTT. This chain uses TRBV18 with TRBJ1-1; D not resolved. Trimming stripped 1 base from V and 3 bases from J, with 15 bases between. The CDR3 consists of 16 residues. Germline CDR1 and CDR2: KGHSH and LQKENI.

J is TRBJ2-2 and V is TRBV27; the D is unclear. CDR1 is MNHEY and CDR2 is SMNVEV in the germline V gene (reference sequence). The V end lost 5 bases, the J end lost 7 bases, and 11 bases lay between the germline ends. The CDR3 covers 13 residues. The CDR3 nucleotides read TGTGCCAGCAGTCCTCTGAGGTTCGGGGAGCTGTTTTTT. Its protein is CASSPLRFGELFF.

The CDR3 sequence is CASSLLSHTEAFF. CDR3 in DNA: TGTGCCAGCAGCTTACTTTCCCACACTGAAGCTTTCTTT. The rearrangement joins TRBV11-2 to TRBJ1-1; D not resolved. Germline V gene lookup returns CDR1 SGHAT and CDR2 FQNNGV. Between the trimmed V and J ends, which lost 2 bases and 3 bases, there was a span of 7 bases. This CDR3 has 13 residues.

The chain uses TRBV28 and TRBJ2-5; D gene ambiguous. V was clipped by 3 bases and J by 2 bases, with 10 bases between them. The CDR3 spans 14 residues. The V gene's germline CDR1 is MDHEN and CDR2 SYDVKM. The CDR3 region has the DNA TGTGCCAGCAGTTTTGGTAACAGACAAGAGACCCAGTACTTC. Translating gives CASSFGNRQETQYF.

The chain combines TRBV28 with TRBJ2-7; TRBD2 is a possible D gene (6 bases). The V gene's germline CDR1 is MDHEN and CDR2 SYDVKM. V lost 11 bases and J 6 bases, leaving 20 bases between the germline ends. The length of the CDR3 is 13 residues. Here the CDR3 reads CASGEKAGGEQYF. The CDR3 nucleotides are TGTGCCTCGGGGGAAAAGGCGGGTGGCGAGCAGTACTTC.

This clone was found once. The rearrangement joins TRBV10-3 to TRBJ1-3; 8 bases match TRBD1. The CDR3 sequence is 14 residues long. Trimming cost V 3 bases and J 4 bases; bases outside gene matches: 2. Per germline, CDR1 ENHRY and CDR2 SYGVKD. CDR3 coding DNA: TGTGCCATCAGTGATCGGACAGGGGGAAACACCATATATTTT. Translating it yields CAISDRTGGNTIYF.

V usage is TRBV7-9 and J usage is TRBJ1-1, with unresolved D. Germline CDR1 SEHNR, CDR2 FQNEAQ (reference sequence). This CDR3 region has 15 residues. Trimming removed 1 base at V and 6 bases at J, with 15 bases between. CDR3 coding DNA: TGTGCCAGCAGCTTAGGGGAACCGGGAATGGCTGAAGCTTTCTTT. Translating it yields CASSLGEPGMAEAFF.

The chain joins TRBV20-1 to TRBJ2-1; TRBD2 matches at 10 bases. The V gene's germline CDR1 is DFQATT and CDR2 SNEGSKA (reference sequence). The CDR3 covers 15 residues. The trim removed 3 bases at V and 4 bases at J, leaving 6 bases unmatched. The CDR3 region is CSASLAGGPYNEQFF. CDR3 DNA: TGCAGTGCTAGTTTAGCGGGGGGCCCTTACAATGAGCAGTTCTTC.

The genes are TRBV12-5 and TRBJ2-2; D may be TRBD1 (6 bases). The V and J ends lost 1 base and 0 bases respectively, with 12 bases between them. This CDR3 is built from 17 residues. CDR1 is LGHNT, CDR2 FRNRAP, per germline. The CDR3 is CASGLDREPPNTGELFF. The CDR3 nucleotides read TGTGCTAGTGGTTTGGACAGGGAACCCCCGAACACCGGGGAGCTGTTTTTT.

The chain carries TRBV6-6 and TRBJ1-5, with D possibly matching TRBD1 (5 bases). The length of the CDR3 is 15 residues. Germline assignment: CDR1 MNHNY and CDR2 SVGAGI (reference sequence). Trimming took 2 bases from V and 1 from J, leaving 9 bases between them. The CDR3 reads CASSYGGGSNQPQHF. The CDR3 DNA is TGTGCCAGCAGTTACGGTGGGGGGAGCAATCAGCCCCAGCATTTT.

In DNA, the CDR3 is TGCGCCAGCAGCCTAGGGGGAGATAACTATGGCTACACCTTC. It encodes CASSLGGDNYGYTF. The chain couples TRBV4-1 to TRBJ1-2; a weak D match, TRBD1 (6 bases). Looked up from germline, CDR1 is MGHRA and CDR2 is YSYEKL. The V gene lost 4 bases and the J gene lost 1 base, with 10 bases spanning the gap. This CDR3 region has 14 residues.

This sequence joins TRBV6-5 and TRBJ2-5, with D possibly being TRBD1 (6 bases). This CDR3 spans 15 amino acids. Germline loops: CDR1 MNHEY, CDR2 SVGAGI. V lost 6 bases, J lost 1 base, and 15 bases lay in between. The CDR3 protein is CASRGTIGAQETQYF. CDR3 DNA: TGTGCCAGCAGGGGGACAATTGGGGCCCAAGAGACCCAGTACTTC.

The CDR3 DNA reads as TGTGCCAGCAGTTCTGCTAGCGGGGGGGCCTACGAGCAGTACTTC. Amino acids: CASSSASGGAYEQYF. The chain employs TRBV27 and TRBJ2-7; 12 bases are a match to TRBD2. Germline assignment: CDR1 MNHEY and CDR2 SMNVEV (reference sequence). V lost 4 bases and J lost 2; bases outside the gene matches: 3. The CDR3 contains 15 residues.